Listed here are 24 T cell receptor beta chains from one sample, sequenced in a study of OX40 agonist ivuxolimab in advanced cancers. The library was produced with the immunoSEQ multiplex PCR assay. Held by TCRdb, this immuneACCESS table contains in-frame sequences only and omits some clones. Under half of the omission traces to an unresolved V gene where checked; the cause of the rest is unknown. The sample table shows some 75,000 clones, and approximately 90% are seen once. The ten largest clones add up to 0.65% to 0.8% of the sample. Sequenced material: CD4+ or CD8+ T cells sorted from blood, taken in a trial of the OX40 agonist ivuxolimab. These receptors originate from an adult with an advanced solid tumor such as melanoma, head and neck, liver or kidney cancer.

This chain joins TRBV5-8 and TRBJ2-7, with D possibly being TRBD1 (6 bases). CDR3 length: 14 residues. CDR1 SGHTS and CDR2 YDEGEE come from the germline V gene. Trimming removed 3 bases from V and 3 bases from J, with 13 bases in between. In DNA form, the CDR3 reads TGTGCCAGCAGCTCCTGGACAGTAATCTACGAGCAGTACTTC. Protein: CASSSWTVIYEQYF.

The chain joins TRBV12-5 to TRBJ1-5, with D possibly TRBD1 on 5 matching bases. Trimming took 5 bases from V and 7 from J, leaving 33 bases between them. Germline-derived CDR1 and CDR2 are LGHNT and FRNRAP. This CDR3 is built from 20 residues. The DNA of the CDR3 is TGTGCTAGTGGTGGTGTCGTGGGGGTTTCGGGAGGGGTGGCAATACAGCCCCAGCATTTT. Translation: CASGGVVGVSGGVAIQPQHF.

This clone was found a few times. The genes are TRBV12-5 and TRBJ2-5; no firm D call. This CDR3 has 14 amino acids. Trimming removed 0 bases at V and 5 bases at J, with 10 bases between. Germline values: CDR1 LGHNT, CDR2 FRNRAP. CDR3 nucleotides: TGTGCTAGTGGTTTGGTGGCGGTCGAGGAGACCCAGTACTTC. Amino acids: CASGLVAVEETQYF. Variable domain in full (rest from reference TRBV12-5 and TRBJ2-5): DARVTQTPRHKVTEMGQEVTMRCQPILGHNTVFWYRQTMMQGLELLAYFRNRAPLDDSGMPKDRFSAEMPDATLATLKIQPSEPRDSAVYFCASGLVAVEETQYFGPGTRLLVL.

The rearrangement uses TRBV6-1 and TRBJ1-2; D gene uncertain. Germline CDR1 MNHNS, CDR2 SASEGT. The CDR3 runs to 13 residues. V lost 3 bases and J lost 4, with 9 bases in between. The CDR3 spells CASSDPDFYGYTF. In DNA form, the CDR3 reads TGTGCCAGCAGTGACCCGGACTTCTATGGCTACACCTTC.

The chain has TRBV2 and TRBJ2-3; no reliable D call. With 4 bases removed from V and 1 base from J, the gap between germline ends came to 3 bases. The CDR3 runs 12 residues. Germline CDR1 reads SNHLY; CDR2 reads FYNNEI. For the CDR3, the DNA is TGTGCCAGCAGTGGTGGCACAGATACGCAGTATTTT. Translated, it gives CASSGGTDTQYF.

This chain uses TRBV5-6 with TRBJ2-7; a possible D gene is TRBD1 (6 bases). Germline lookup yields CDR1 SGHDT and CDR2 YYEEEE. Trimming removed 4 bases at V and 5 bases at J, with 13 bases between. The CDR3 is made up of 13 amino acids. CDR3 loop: CASSNGAGDEQYF. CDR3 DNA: TGTGCCAGCAGCAACGGGGCAGGGGACGAGCAGTACTTC.

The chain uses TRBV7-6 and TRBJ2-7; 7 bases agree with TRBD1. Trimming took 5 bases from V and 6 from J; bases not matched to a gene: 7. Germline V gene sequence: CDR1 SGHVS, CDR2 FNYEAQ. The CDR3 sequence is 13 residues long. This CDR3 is CASSRSGGGEQYF. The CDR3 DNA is TGTGCCAGCAGCCGTTCAGGGGGTGGCGAGCAGTACTTC.

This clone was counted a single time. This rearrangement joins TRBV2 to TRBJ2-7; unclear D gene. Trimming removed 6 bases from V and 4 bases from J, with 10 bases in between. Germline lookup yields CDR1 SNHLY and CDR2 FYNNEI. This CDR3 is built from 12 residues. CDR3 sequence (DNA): TGTGCCAGCAGGCTAATGGGTTACGAGCAGTACTTC. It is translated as CASRLMGYEQYF. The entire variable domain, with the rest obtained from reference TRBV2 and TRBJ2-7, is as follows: EPEVTQTPSHQVTQMGQEVILRCVPISNHLYFYWYRQILGQKVEFLVSFYNNEISEKSEIFDDQFSVERPDGSNFTLKIRSTKLEDSAMYFCASRLMGYEQYFGPGTRLTVT.

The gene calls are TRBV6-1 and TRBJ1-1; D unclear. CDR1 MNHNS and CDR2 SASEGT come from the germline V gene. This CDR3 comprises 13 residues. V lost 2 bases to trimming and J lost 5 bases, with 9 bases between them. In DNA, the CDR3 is TGTGCCAGCAGTGAAATTGGGGAGACTGAAGCTTTCTTT. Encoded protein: CASSEIGETEAFF.

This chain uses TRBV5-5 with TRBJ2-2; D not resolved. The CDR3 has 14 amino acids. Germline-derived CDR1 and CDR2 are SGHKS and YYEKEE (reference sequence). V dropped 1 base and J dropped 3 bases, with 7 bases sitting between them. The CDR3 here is CASSLYSDTGELFF. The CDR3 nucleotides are TGTGCCAGCAGCTTGTACTCCGACACCGGGGAGCTGTTTTTT.

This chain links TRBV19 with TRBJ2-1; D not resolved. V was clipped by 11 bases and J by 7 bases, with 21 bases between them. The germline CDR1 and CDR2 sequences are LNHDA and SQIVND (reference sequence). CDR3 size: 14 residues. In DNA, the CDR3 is TGTGCCTCGAAGACGGCAGCTGATTGGAATGAGCAGTTCTTC. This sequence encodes CASKTAADWNEQFF.

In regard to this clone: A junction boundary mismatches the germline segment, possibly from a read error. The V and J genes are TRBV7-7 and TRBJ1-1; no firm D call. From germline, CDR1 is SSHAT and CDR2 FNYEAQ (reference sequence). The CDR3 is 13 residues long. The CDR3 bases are TGTGCTAGCAGTCAGGAGTTGTACACTGAAGCTTTCTTT. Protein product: CASSQELYTEAFF.

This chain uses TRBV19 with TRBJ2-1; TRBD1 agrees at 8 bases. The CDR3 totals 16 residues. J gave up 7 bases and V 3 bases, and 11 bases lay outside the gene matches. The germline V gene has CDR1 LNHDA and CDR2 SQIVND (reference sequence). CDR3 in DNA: TGTGCCAGTAGTATGAGCTGGGGCAGGGGGCGAAATGAGCAGTTCTTC. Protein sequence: CASSMSWGRGRNEQFF.

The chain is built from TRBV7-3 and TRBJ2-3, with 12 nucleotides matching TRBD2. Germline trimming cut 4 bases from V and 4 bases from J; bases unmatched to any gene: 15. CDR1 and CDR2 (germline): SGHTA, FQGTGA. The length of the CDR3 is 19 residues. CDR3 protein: CASSSRHSSSGREADTQYF. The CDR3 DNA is TGTGCCAGCAGCTCGCGCCACTCTTCTAGCGGGAGGGAAGCAGATACGCAGTATTTT.

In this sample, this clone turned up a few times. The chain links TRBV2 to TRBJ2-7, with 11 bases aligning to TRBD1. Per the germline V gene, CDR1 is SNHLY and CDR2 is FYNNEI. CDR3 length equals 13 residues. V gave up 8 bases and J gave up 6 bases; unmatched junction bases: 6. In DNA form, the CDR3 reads TGTGCCAGCCGGACAGGGGGCTTGTCCGAGCAGTACTTC. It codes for CASRTGGLSEQYF.

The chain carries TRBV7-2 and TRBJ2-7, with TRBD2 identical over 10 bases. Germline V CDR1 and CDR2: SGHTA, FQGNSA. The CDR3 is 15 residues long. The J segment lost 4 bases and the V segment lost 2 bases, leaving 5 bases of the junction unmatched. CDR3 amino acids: CASSLFVLAGYEQYF. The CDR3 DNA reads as TGTGCCAGCAGCTTATTCGTACTAGCGGGGTACGAGCAGTACTTC.

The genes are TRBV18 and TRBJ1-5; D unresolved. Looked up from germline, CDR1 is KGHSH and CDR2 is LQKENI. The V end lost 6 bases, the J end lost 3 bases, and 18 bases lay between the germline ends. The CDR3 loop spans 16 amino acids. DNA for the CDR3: TGTGCCAGCTCCCCCGCAGTGAGGAAGGACAATCAGCCCCAGCATTTT. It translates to CASSPAVRKDNQPQHF. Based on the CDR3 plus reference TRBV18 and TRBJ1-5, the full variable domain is NAGVMQNPRHLVRRRGQEARLRCSPMKGHSHVYWYRQLPEEGLKFMVYLQKENIIDESGMPKERFSAEFPKEGPSILRIQQVVRGDSAAYFCASSPAVRKDNQPQHFGDGTRLSIL.

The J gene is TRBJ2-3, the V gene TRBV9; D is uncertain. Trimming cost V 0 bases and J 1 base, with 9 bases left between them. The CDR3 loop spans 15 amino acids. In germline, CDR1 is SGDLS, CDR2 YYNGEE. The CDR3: CASSVDPWGTDTQYF. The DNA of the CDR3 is TGTGCCAGCAGCGTAGACCCGTGGGGCACAGATACGCAGTATTTT.

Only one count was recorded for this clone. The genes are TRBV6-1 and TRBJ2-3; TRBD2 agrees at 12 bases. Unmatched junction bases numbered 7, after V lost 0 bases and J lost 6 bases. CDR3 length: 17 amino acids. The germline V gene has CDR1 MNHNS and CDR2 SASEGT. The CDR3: CASSEAVASGGGDTQYF. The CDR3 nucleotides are TGTGCCAGCAGTGAAGCGGTGGCTAGCGGGGGGGGTGATACGCAGTATTTT.

Here the CDR3 reads CASSLRDKNTGELFF. DNA for the CDR3: TGCGCCAGCAGCTTGAGGGACAAGAACACCGGGGAGCTGTTTTTT. This sequence joins TRBV5-1 and TRBJ2-2, with D perhaps TRBD1 (6 bases). The CDR3 has 15 residues. Trimming pared 1 base from V and 1 base from J, leaving 8 bases between. Per germline, CDR1 SGHRS and CDR2 YFSETQ.

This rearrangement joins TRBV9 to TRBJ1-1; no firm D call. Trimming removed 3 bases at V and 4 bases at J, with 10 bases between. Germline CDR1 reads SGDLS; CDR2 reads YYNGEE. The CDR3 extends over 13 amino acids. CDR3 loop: CASSATDSTEAFF. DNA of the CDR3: TGTGCCAGCAGCGCTACGGATAGCACTGAAGCTTTCTTT. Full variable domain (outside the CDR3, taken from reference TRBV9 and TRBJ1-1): DSGVTQTPKHLITATGQRVTLRCSPRSGDLSVYWYQQSLDQGLQFLIQYYNGEERAKGNILERFSAQQFPDLHSELNLSSLELGDSALYFCASSATDSTEAFFGQGTRLTVV.

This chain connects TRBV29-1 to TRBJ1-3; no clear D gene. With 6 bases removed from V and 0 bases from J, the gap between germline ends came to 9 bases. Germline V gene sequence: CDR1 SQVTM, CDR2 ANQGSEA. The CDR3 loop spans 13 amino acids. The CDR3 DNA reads TGCAGCGTCCGACTGAACTCTGGAAACACCATATATTTT. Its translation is CSVRLNSGNTIYF.

The CDR3 protein is CASSRNGGPTDTQYF. The CDR3 DNA is TGTGCCAGTAGTCGGAACGGGGGCCCCACAGATACGCAGTATTTT. This chain joins TRBV19 and TRBJ2-3, with D possibly called TRBD1 or TRBD2 (6 bases each). This CDR3 is 15 amino acids long. CDR1 is LNHDA and CDR2 is SQIVND in the germline V gene (reference sequence). The V gene lost 5 bases and the J gene lost 2 bases, with 14 bases spanning the gap.

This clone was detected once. The CDR3 loop is CASSKLYGSGANVLTF. CDR3 DNA sequence: TGTGCCAGTAGTAAGTTATATGGGTCTGGGGCCAACGTCCTGACTTTC. This chain connects TRBV19 to TRBJ2-6; no definite D call. The CDR3 contains 16 residues. The V end lost 4 bases, the J end lost 1 base, and 11 bases lay between the germline ends. Germline V lookup: CDR1 LNHDA, CDR2 SQIVND (reference sequence).